Shown below are 4 T cell receptor beta chains from a single sample sequenced in a study of shared clonotypes between healthy human individuals. The table came from immunoSEQ multiplex PCR; TCRdb's copy has only in-frame clones and leaves some out. The sample records millions of clones, roughly 92% being singletons. Source material: naive CD4+ T cells sorted from blood. Noted subset: CD45RA+ positively selected. Receptor source: a man younger than 35 in good health.

The chain links TRBV10-3 to TRBJ2-1; TRBD2 agrees at 8 bases. Unmatched junction bases numbered 10, after V lost 6 bases and J lost 6 bases. From germline, CDR1 is ENHRY and CDR2 SYGVKD. This CDR3 spans 15 amino acids. Here the CDR3 DNA reads TGTGCCATCAGCGAAACTAGCGGAGCGCCCAATGAGCAGTTCTTC. This encodes CAISETSGAPNEQFF.

The chain is built from TRBV19 and TRBJ2-3; 8 bases fit TRBD1. The V segment lost 5 bases and the J segment 3 bases; nucleotides outside the gene matches: 7. The CDR3 spans 15 residues. Germline V gives CDR1 LNHDA, CDR2 SQIVND (reference sequence). The CDR3 DNA is TGTGCCAGTAGTCGACAGGGGCAGGGGACAGATACGCAGTATTTT. Its protein product is CASSRQGQGTDTQYF. Variable domain in full (rest from reference TRBV19 and TRBJ2-3): DGGITQSPKYLFRKEGQNVTLSCEQNLNHDAMYWYRQDPGQGLRLIYYSQIVNDFQKGDIAEGYSVSREKKESFPLTVTSAQKNPTAFYLCASSRQGQGTDTQYFGPGTRLTVL.

This clone was seen a single time. This chain joins TRBV7-9 and TRBJ2-1, with 9 bases identical to TRBD2. Trimming at V came to 6 bases and at J to 2 bases, leaving 8 bases not matched to a gene. Germline CDR1 and CDR2: SEHNR and FQNEAQ (reference sequence). The CDR3 is 16 residues long. CDR3 DNA sequence: TGTGCCAGCAGAAATAGGCGGGAGGGCCCCTACAATGAGCAGTTCTTC. This gives the protein CASRNRREGPYNEQFF.

The chain combines TRBV5-6 with TRBJ1-1, with D hard to call. With 2 bases removed from V and 1 base from J, the gap between germline ends came to 9 bases. The CDR3 totals 14 residues. CDR1 is SGHDT, CDR2 YYEEEE, per germline. The CDR3, as DNA: TGTGCCAGCAGCTTTGATTACGGGAACACTGAAGCTTTCTTT. This gives the protein CASSFDYGNTEAFF.